These 13 T cell receptor beta chains share one sample of origin, sequenced in a study of T cell responses to AZD1222 COVID-19 vaccine. Repertoires were generated with immunoSEQ multiplex PCR, while TCRdb's copy carries only in-frame clones and drops some. The data contain fewer than 100,000 clones, around nine tenths of them singletons. The material was peripheral blood, obtained 28 days after the second AZD1222 dose. The receptor set was obtained from an adult who received the AZD1222 COVID-19 vaccine.

This chain joins TRBV7-9 and TRBJ1-1; D is ambiguous. Trimming shortened V by 5 bases and J by 2 bases, and 9 bases separated the two germline ends. From germline, CDR1 is SEHNR and CDR2 FQNEAQ (reference sequence). The CDR3 is 13 residues long. This chain's CDR3 is CASSHDGNTEAFF. CDR3 DNA sequence: TGTGCCAGCAGCCACGACGGAAACACTGAAGCTTTCTTT.

The rearrangement links TRBV19 to TRBJ1-5; D is unresolved. Germline loops: CDR1 LNHDA, CDR2 SQIVND (reference sequence). This CDR3 region has 15 residues. The V end lost 1 base, the J end lost 5 bases, and 12 bases lay between the germline ends. CDR3 in amino acids: CASSIGGIRDQPQHF. CDR3 DNA: TGTGCCAGTAGTATAGGAGGGATTCGGGATCAGCCCCAGCATTTT.

The chain uses TRBV18 and TRBJ2-1; D possibly corresponds to TRBD1 (5 bases). Trimming shortened V by 3 bases and J by 5 bases, and 11 bases separated the two germline ends. Germline V lookup: CDR1 KGHSH, CDR2 LQKENI. The CDR3 is made up of 14 amino acids. The CDR3 loop reads CASSPLDSDNEQFF. CDR3 nucleotide sequence: TGTGCCAGCTCACCTCTAGACAGTGACAATGAGCAGTTCTTC.

V gene TRBV5-4 combines with J gene TRBJ2-3, with TRBD2 identical over 9 bases. Trimming took 4 bases from V and 4 from J; bases not matched to a gene: 4. There are 14 residues in the CDR3. Germline V gene data show CDR1 as SGHNT and CDR2 as YYREEE (reference sequence). The CDR3 loop reads CASSLAGNSDTQYF. CDR3 coding DNA: TGTGCCAGCAGCCTAGCGGGAAACTCAGATACGCAGTATTTT.

The V gene is TRBV19, the J gene TRBJ1-5; perhaps TRBD1 as D (5 bases). Per germline, CDR1 LNHDA and CDR2 SQIVND (reference sequence). Trimming pared 3 bases from V and 5 bases from J, leaving 11 bases between. The CDR3 length is 14 residues. CDR3 nucleotide sequence: TGTGCCAGTAGTATTTCTCAGGGATATCAGCCCCAGCATTTT. Its translation: CASSISQGYQPQHF. The full variable domain, rest sourced from reference TRBV19 and TRBJ1-5, is DGGITQSPKYLFRKEGQNVTLSCEQNLNHDAMYWYRQDPGQGLRLIYYSQIVNDFQKGDIAEGYSVSREKKESFPLTVTSAQKNPTAFYLCASSISQGYQPQHFGDGTRLSIL.

This chain links TRBV6-6 with TRBJ1-6; 8 nucleotides align to TRBD1. Germline lookup yields CDR1 MNHNY and CDR2 SVGAGI (reference sequence). There are 13 residues in the CDR3. Trimming took 6 bases from V and 10 from J; bases not matched to a gene: 5. CDR3 region: CASRTGVGSPLHF. Written as DNA, the CDR3 is TGTGCCAGCAGGACAGGGGTAGGCTCACCCCTCCACTTT.

This sequence joins TRBV7-8 and TRBJ1-2; D might be TRBD1 (6 bases). Trimming took 5 bases from V and 8 from J, leaving 18 bases between them. The CDR3 runs to 14 residues. Per germline, CDR1 SGHVS and CDR2 FQNEAQ. The CDR3 loop is CASSPNRAWGGYTF. CDR3 DNA sequence: TGTGCCAGCAGCCCCAACAGGGCCTGGGGCGGCTACACCTTC.

The table lists this clone with a few counts. The CDR3 sequence: CATSRDQLAATSTDTQYF. For the CDR3, the DNA is TGTGCCACCAGCAGAGATCAGCTCGCAGCCACTAGCACAGATACGCAGTATTTT. This chain links TRBV15 with TRBJ2-3; no reliable D call. The CDR3 consists of 18 residues. The germline gives CDR1 LNHNV, CDR2 YYDKDF (reference sequence). V was clipped by 0 bases and J by 0 bases, with 16 bases between them.

This clone was found once. The chain couples TRBV2 to TRBJ2-7; 7 bases are a match to TRBD2. The CDR3 totals 14 residues. Germline V gene lookup returns CDR1 SNHLY and CDR2 FYNNEI. V was clipped by 2 bases and J by 2 bases; unmatched bases: 3. The CDR3 protein is CASSESSGAYEQYF. The CDR3 nucleotides read TGTGCCAGCAGTGAATCTAGCGGTGCCTACGAGCAGTACTTC.

This clone was recorded only once. This sequence joins TRBV6-5 and TRBJ2-5, with 7 bases matching TRBD1. The CDR3 extends over 15 amino acids. Trimming cost V 0 bases and J 5 bases; bases outside gene matches: 6. Germline CDR1 is MNHEY and CDR2 is SVGAGI. CDR3 in amino acids: CASSYSVRGFETQYF. The DNA for the CDR3 is TGTGCCAGCAGTTACTCAGTCAGGGGGTTTGAGACCCAGTACTTC.

The V gene is TRBV6-5, the J gene TRBJ2-6; no clear D gene. The CDR3 extends over 14 amino acids. V lost 5 bases and J 4 bases, leaving 9 bases between the germline ends. CDR1 is MNHEY, CDR2 SVGAGI, per germline. Here the CDR3 DNA reads TGTGCCAGCAGTCTGGCGTTCGGGGCCAACGTCCTGACTTTC. Translated, it gives CASSLAFGANVLTF.

V gene TRBV7-9 combines with J gene TRBJ1-1; D uncertain. The CDR3 extends over 14 amino acids. Germline V CDR1 and CDR2: SEHNR, FQNEAQ (reference sequence). Trimming took 0 bases from V and 6 from J, leaving 11 bases between them. The CDR3 loop is CASSLARRDPEAFF. The CDR3 DNA reads TGTGCCAGCAGCTTAGCGCGGAGAGATCCTGAAGCTTTCTTT.

The CDR3 reads CASSGTGVSSVNEQFF. The DNA of the CDR3 is TGTGCCAGCAGCGGCACCGGGGTTAGCTCGGTCAATGAGCAGTTCTTC. The rearrangement uses TRBV9 and TRBJ2-1; weak D call: TRBD2 (5 bases). CDR3 length: 16 residues. V was cut by 3 bases and J by 6 bases, with 19 bases left in between. CDR1 and CDR2 (germline): SGDLS, YYNGEE.